This TCR beta chain was sequenced in a study of T cells after yellow fever vaccination. General observations from the study: Some clonotypes were seen in both the CD4 and the CD8 compartments. These made up a small share and likely arose from convergent recombination.

By 5'RACE template switching, TCR cDNA was produced, with a universal primer site and UMIs added in the process. Each CDR3 protein is one row after TCRdb ran MiXCR on the 5' RACE reads. The sample contains over 300,000 distinct CDR3 sequences, around 7% of which appear only once. This clonotype occurred a few times. The antigen is not known. This CDR3 comprises 14 residues. The V end lost 6 bases, the J end lost 4 bases, and 16 bases lay between the germline ends. Germline V gives CDR1 DFQATT, CDR2 SNEGSKA (reference sequence). The chain employs TRBV20-1 and TRBJ1-3; D unresolved. The input for sequencing was PBMCs, taken roughly 45 days after the first yellow fever vaccination. The TCR was taken from a man younger than 35 who received the YFV17D yellow fever vaccine. Written as DNA, the CDR3 is TGCAGTGCCGTACGGGAAGAGTCAGGAAACACCATATATTTT. Its translation: CSAVREESGNTIYF.